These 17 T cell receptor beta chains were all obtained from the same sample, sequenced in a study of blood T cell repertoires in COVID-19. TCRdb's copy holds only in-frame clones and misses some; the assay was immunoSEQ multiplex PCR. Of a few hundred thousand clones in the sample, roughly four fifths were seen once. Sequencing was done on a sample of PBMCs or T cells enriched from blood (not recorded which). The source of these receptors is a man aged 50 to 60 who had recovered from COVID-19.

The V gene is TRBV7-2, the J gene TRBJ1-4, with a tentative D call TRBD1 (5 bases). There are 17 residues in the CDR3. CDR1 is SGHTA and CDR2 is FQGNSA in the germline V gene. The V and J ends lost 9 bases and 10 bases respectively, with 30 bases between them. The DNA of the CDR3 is TGTGCCAGTCTAAAAAGGGGTCAGGGCTCCCGTCGCCGAAAACTGTTTTTT. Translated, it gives CASLKRGQGSRRRKLFF.

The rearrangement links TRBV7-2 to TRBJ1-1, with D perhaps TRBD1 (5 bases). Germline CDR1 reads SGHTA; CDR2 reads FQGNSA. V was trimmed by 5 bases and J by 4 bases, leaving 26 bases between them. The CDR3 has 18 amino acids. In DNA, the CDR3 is TGTGCCAGCAGCCCAATGGTTGGGATTGCAGGGTCAGGCACTGAAGCTTTCTTT. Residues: CASSPMVGIAGSGTEAFF.

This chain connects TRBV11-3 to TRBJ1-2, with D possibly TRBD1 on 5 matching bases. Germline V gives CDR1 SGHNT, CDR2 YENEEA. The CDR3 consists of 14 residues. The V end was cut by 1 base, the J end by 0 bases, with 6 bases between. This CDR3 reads CASSLGGPNYGYTF. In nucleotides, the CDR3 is TGTGCCAGCAGCTTAGGGGGCCCTAACTATGGCTACACCTTC.

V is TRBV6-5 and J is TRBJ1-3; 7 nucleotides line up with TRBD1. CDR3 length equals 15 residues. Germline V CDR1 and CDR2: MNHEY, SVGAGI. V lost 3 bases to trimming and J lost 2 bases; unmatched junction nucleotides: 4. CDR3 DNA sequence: TGTGCCAGCAGTTATGGCGACAGGGCTGGAAACACCATATATTTT. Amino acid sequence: CASSYGDRAGNTIYF.

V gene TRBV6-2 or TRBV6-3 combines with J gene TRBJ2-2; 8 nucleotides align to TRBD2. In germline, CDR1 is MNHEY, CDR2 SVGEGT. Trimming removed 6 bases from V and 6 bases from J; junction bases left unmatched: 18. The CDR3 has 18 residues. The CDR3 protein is CASSPKRPGLVRAGELFF. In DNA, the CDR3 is TGTGCCAGCAGCCCTAAGCGGCCGGGACTAGTTCGGGCCGGGGAGCTGTTTTTT.

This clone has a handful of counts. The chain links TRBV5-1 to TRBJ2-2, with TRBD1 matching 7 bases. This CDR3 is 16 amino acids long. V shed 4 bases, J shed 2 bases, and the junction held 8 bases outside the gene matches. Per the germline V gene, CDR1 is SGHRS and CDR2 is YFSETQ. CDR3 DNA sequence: TGCGCCAGCAGCAGGCTCGGGACAGAAAACACCGGGGAGCTGTTTTTT. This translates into CASSRLGTENTGELFF. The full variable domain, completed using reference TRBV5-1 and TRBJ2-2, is KAGVTQTPRYLIKTRGQQVTLSCSPISGHRSVSWYQQTPGQGLQFLFEYFSETQRNKGNFPGRFSGRQFSNSRSEMNVSTLELGDSALYLCASSRLGTENTGELFFGEGSRLTVL.

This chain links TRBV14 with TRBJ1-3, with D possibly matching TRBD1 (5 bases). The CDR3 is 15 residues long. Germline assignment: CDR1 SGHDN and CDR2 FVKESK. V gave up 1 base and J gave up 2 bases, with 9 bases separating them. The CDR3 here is CASSQVRVAGNTIYF. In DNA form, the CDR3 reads TGTGCCAGCAGCCAAGTCAGGGTTGCTGGAAACACCATATATTTT.

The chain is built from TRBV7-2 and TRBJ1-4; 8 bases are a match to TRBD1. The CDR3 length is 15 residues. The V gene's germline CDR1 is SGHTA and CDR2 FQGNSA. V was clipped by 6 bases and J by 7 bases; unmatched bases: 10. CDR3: CASRPATGEIEKLFF. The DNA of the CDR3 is TGTGCCAGCAGACCCGCGACAGGGGAGATTGAAAAACTGTTTTTT.

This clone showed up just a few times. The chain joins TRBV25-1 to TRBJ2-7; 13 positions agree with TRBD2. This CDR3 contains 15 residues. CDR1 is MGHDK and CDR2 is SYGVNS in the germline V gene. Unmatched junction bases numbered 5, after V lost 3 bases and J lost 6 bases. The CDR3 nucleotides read TGTGCCAGCAGTGATCCGGGACTAGCGGGGCTCGAGCAGTACTTC. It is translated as CASSDPGLAGLEQYF.

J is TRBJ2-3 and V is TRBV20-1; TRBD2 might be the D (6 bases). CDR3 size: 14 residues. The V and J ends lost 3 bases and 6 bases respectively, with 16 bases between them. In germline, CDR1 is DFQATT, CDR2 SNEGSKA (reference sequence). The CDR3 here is CSASIAVGLDTQYF. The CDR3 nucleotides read TGCAGTGCTAGTATAGCGGTGGGGTTGGATACGCAGTATTTT.

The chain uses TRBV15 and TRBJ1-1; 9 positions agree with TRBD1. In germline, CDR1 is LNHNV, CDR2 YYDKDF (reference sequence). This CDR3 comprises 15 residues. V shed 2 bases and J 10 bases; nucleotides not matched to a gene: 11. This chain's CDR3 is CATSRPDRGFFGAFF. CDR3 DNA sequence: TGTGCCACCAGCAGACCGGACAGGGGATTTTTCGGAGCTTTCTTT.

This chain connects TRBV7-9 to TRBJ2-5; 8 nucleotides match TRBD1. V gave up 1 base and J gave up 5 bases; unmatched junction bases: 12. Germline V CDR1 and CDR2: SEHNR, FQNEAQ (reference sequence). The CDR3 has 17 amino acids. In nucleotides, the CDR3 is TGTGCCAGCAGCTTAGGGAATGCGCAGGGGGCTTGGGAGACCCAGTACTTC. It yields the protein CASSLGNAQGAWETQYF. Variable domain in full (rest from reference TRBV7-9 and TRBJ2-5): DTGVSQNPRHKITKRGQNVTFRCDPISEHNRLYWYRQTLGQGPEFLTYFQNEAQLEKSRLLSDRFSAERPKGSFSTLEIQRTEQGDSAMYLCASSLGNAQGAWETQYFGPGTRLLVL.

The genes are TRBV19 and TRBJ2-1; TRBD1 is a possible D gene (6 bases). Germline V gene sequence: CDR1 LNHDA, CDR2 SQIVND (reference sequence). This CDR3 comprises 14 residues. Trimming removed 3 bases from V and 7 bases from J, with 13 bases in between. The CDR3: CASSIPSRGNEQFF. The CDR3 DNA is TGTGCCAGTAGTATTCCCTCGAGGGGGAATGAGCAGTTCTTC.

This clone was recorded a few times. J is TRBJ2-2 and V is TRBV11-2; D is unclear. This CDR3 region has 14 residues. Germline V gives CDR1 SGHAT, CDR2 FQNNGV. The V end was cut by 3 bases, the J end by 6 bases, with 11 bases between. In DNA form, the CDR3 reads TGTGCCAGCAGCTTCGCTCCGGCGGCCGGGGAGCTGTTTTTT. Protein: CASSFAPAAGELFF. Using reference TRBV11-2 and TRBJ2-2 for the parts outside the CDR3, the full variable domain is EAGVAQSPRYKIIEKRQSVAFWCNPISGHATLYWYQQILGQGPKLLIQFQNNGVVDDSQLPKDRFSAERLKGVDSTLKIQPAKLEDSAVYLCASSFAPAAGELFFGEGSRLTVL.

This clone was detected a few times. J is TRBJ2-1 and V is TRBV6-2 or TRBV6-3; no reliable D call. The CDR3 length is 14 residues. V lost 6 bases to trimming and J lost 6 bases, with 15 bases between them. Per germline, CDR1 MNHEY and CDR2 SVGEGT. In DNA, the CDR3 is TGTGCCAGCAGCCGTGAGCCGGGTTTCAATGAGCAGTTCTTC. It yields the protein CASSREPGFNEQFF.

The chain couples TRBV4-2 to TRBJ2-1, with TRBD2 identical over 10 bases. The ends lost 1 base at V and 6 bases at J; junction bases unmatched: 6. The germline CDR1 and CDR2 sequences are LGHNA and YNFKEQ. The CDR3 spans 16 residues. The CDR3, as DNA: TGTGCCAGCAGCCAAGCCCGACTAGCGGGCGGCAATGAGCAGTTCTTC. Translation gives CASSQARLAGGNEQFF.

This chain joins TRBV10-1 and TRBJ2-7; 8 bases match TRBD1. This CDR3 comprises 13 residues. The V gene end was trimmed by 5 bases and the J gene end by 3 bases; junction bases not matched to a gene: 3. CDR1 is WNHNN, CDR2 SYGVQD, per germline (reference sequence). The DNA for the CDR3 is TGCGCCAGCAGTTGGACAGGGAGCTACGAGCAGTACTTC. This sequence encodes CASSWTGSYEQYF.